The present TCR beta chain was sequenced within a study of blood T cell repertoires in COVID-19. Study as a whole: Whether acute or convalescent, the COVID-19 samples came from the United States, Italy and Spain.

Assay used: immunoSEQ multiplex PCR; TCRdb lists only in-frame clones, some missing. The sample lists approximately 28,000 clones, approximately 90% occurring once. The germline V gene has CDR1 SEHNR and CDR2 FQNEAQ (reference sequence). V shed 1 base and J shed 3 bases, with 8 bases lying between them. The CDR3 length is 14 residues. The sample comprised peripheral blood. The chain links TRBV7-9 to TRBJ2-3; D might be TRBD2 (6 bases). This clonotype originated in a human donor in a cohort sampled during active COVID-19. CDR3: CASSLGAGTDTQYF. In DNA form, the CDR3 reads TGTGCCAGCAGCTTAGGGGCGGGGACAGATACGCAGTATTTT.